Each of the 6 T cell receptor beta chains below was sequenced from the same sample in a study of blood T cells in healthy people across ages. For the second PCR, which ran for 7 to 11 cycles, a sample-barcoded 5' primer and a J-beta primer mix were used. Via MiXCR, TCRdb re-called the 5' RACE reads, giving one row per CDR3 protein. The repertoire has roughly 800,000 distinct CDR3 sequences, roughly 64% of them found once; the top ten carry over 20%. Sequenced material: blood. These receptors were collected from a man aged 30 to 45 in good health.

The CDR3 loop reads CATSRDLVDRGGETQYF. The DNA of the CDR3 is TGTGCCACCAGCAGAGATCTAGTCGACAGGGGAGGGGAGACCCAGTACTTC. This rearrangement joins TRBV15 to TRBJ2-5, with D maybe TRBD1 (8 bases). This CDR3 has 17 residues. The V end lost 0 bases, the J end lost 5 bases, and 19 bases lay between the germline ends. In germline, CDR1 is LNHNV, CDR2 YYDKDF (reference sequence). Looking up the rest from reference TRBV15 and TRBJ2-5 gives the full variable domain: DAMVIQNPRYQVTQFGKPVTLSCSQTLNHNVMYWYQQKSSQAPKLLFHYYDKDFNNEADTPDNFQSRRPNTSFCFLDIRSPGLGDTAMYLCATSRDLVDRGGETQYFGPGTRLLVL.

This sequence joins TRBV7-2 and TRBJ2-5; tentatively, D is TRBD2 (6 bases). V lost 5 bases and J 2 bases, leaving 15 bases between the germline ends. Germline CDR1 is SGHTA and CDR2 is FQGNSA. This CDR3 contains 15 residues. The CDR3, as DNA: TGTGCCAGCAGCCCTAGCGCGGAGGGGCAAGAGACCCAGTACTTC. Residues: CASSPSAEGQETQYF.

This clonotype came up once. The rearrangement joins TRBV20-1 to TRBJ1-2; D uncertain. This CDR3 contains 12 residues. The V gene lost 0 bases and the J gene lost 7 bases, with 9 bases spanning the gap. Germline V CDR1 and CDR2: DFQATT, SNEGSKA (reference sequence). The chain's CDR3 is CSARDQMSGYTF. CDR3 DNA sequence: TGCAGTGCTAGAGATCAGATGTCTGGCTACACCTTC.

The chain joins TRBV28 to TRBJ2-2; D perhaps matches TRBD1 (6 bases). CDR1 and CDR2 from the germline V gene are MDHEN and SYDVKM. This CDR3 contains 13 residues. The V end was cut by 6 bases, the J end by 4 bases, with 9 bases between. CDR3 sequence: CASRPQGTGELFF. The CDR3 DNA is TGTGCCAGCAGGCCACAGGGCACCGGGGAGCTGTTTTTT.

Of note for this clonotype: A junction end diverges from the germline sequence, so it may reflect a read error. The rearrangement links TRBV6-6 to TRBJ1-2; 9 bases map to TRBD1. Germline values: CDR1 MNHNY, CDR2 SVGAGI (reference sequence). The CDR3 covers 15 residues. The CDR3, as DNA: TGTGCCGGCAGTGGGACCGGGACAGGGAGTTATGGCTACACCTTC. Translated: CAGSGTGTGSYGYTF.

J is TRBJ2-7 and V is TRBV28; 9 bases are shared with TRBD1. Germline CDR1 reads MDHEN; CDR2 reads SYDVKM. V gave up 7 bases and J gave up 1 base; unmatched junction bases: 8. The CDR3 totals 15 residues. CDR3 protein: CASTLPGQGSYEQYF. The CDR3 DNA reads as TGTGCCAGCACCCTACCGGGACAGGGATCCTACGAGCAGTACTTC. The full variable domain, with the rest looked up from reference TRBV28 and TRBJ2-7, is DVKVTQSSRYLVKRTGEKVFLECVQDMDHENMFWYRQDPGLGLRLIYFSYDVKMKEKGDIPEGYSVSREKKERFSLILESASTNQTSMYLCASTLPGQGSYEQYFGPGTRLTVT.